The 5 T cell receptor beta chains reported below all come from one sample, sequenced in a study of PD-1 blockade in classical Hodgkin lymphoma. All patients relapsed after autologous stem cell transplantation, and brentuximab vedotin exposure varied. Libraries were prepared by immunoSEQ multiplex PCR; TCRdb keeps only in-frame clonotypes and omits some of them. Here the sample spans over 85,000 clones, 80% to 90% being singletons. The sample in question was peripheral blood mononuclear cells (PBMCs), obtained before the second cycle of nivolumab. The origin of the receptors is a human donor with classical Hodgkin lymphoma.

This clone was observed a handful of times. The rearrangement joins TRBV19 to TRBJ2-6; D remains unclear. CDR3 length equals 17 residues. V was cut by 8 bases and J by 0 bases, with 17 bases left in between. CDR1 is LNHDA and CDR2 is SQIVND in the germline V gene (reference sequence). Here the CDR3 reads CASPPPPRHSGANVLTF. CDR3 in DNA: TGTGCCAGTCCCCCCCCTCCCCGGCACTCTGGGGCCAACGTCCTGACTTTC.

This clone appeared a few times. The V call is TRBV7-9, the J call TRBJ2-5; 11 bases line up with TRBD2. The CDR3 spans 16 residues. Germline assignment: CDR1 SEHNR and CDR2 FQNEAQ (reference sequence). V lost 5 bases and J lost 5; bases outside the gene matches: 10. CDR3 region: CASSHPLAGVMETQYF. The CDR3 DNA reads as TGTGCCAGCAGCCACCCACTAGCGGGAGTGATGGAGACCCAGTACTTC.

The gene calls are TRBV25-1 and TRBJ2-7; possibly TRBD1 for D (6 bases). This CDR3 is built from 13 residues. Germline V gene sequence: CDR1 MGHDK, CDR2 SYGVNS. V was clipped by 8 bases and J by 6 bases, with 17 bases between them. The CDR3 bases are TGTGCCAGCGGTAGCACAGGGCCGCGCGAGCAGTACTTC. It yields the protein CASGSTGPREQYF.

The rearrangement links TRBV6-5 to TRBJ2-2, with D perhaps TRBD2 (5 bases). Germline CDR1 reads MNHEY; CDR2 reads SVGAGI. The CDR3 totals 15 residues. V lost 7 bases, J lost 0 bases, and 12 bases lay in between. The CDR3, as DNA: TGTGCCAGCAAGACGGGATTTGCGAACACCGGGGAGCTGTTTTTT. Translation gives CASKTGFANTGELFF.

The sample holds one count of this clone. Other DNA sequences in this sample translate to the same CDR3. The rearrangement uses TRBV9 and TRBJ1-5; D unresolved. V lost 0 bases to trimming and J lost 0 bases, with 7 bases between them. The length of the CDR3 is 15 residues. Germline V gene sequence: CDR1 SGDLS, CDR2 YYNGEE. CDR3 loop: CASSVDSYSNQPQHF. CDR3 nucleotides: TGTGCCAGCAGCGTAGACAGTTATAGCAATCAGCCCCAGCATTTT.